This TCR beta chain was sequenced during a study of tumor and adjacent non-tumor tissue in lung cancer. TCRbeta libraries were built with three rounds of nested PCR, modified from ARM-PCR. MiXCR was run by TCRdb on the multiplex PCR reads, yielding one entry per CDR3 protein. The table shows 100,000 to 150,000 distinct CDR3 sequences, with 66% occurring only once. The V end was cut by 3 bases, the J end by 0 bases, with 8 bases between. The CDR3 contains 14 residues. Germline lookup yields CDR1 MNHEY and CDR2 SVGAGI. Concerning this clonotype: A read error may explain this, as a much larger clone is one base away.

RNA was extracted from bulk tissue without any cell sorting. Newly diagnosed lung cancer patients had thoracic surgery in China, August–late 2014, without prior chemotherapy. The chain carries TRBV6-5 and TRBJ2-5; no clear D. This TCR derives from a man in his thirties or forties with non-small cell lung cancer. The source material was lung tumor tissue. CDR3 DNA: TGTGCCAGCAGTTATCTGGGTCACCAAGAGACCCAGTACTTC. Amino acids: CASSYLGHQETQYF.